This TCR beta chain was recovered during a study of OX40 agonist ivuxolimab in advanced cancers. Produced via immunoSEQ multiplex PCR; TCRdb's table is partial and in-frame only. The sample includes around 100,000 clones, about 91% of them seen just once. This clone occurred a few times. Germline V gene lookup returns CDR1 SGHVS and CDR2 FQNEAQ. The CDR3 has 16 residues. The germline V and J ends were trimmed by 5 bases and 3 bases, with 18 bases remaining between them. The origin of this receptor is an adult with an advanced solid tumor such as melanoma, head and neck, liver or kidney cancer. The source was CD4+ or CD8+ T cells sorted from blood, collected in a trial of the OX40 agonist ivuxolimab. The chain carries TRBV7-8 and TRBJ2-3, with D perhaps matching TRBD1 or TRBD2 (7 bases each). The CDR3 DNA reads as TGTGCCAGCAGCGCCGTAAGACAGGGAGGGACAGATACGCAGTATTTT. Translated, it gives CASSAVRQGGTDTQYF. Using reference TRBV7-8 and TRBJ2-3 for the parts outside the CDR3, the full variable domain is GAGVSQSPRYKVAKRGQDVALRCDPISGHVSLFWYQQALGQGPEFLTYFQNEAQLDKSGLPSDRFFAERPEGSVSTLKIQRTQQEDSAVYLCASSAVRQGGTDTQYFGPGTRLTVL.